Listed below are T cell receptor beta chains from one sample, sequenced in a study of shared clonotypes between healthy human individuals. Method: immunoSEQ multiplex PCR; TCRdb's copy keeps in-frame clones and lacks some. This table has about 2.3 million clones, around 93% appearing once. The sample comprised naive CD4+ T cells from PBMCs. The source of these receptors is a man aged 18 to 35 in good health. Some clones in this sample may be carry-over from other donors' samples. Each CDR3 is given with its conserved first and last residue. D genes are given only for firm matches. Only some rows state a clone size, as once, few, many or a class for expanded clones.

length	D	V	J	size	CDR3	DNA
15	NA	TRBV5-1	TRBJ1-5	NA	CASSLGQPSNQPQHF	TGCGCCAGCAGCTTGGGGCAGCCGAGCAATCAGCCCCAGCATTTT
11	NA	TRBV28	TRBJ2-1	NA	CASSLINEQFF	TGTGCCAGCAGCTTGATCAATGAGCAGTTCTTC
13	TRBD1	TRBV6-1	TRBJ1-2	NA	CASNVDRGDGYTF	TGTGCCAGCAATGTAGACAGGGGGGATGGCTACACCTTC
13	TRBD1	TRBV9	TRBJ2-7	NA	CASSGRGQNEQYF	TGTGCCAGCAGCGGAAGGGGACAGAACGAGCAGTACTTC
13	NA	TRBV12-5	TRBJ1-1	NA	CASGGLRGTEAFF	TGTGCTAGTGGGGGCCTCAGGGGCACTGAAGCTTTCTTT
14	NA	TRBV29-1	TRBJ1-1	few	CSVSSQRRNTEAFF	TGCAGCGTTAGCTCACAGCGAAGGAACACTGAAGCTTTCTTT
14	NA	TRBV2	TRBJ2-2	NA	CASGWGTDTGELFF	TGTGCCAGCGGTTGGGGGACGGACACCGGGGAGCTGTTTTTT
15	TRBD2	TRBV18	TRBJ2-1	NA	CASSPQKLAYNEQFF	TGTGCCAGCTCACCACAAAAACTAGCGTACAATGAGCAGTTCTTC
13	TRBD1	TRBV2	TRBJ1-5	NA	CARGQGSNQPQHF	TGTGCCAGAGGACAGGGGAGCAATCAGCCCCAGCATTTT
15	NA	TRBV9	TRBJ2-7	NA	CASSGRTAPINEQYF	TGTGCCAGCAGCGGGCGGACAGCCCCAATCAACGAGCAGTACTTC
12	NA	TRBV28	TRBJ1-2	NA	CASRRSNYGYTF	TGTGCCAGCCGGAGGTCTAACTATGGCTACACCTTC
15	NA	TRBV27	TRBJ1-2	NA	CASSPRRGGNYGYTF	TGTGCCAGCAGTCCTCGGCGGGGGGGTAACTATGGCTACACCTTC
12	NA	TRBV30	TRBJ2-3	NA	CAWGALTDTQYF	TGTGCCTGGGGGGCCCTCACAGATACGCAGTATTTT
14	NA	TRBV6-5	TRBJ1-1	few	CASTRGGLDTEAFF	TGTGCCAGCACGCGAGGGGGTCTCGACACTGAAGCTTTCTTT
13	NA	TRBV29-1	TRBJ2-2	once	CSVDWSHTGELFF	TGCAGCGTTGATTGGTCTCACACCGGGGAGCTGTTTTTT
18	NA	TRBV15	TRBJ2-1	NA	CATSYPPLAISSYNEQFF	TGTGCCACCAGCTATCCCCCCCTAGCCATCAGCTCCTACAATGAGCAGTTCTTC
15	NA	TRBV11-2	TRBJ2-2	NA	CASTYHTVNTGELFF	TGTGCCAGCACGTACCATACAGTGAACACCGGGGAGCTGTTTTTT
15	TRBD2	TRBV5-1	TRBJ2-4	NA	CASSLPWTSGNIQYF	TGCGCCAGCAGCTTGCCCTGGACTAGCGGAAACATTCAGTACTTC
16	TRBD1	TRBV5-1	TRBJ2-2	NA	CASSLVEQGDTGELFF	TGCGCCAGCAGCTTGGTGGAACAGGGGGACACCGGGGAGCTGTTTTTT
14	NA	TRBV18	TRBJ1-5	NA	CASSPQGSNQPQHF	TGTGCCAGCTCACCTCAGGGTAGCAATCAGCCCCAGCATTTT
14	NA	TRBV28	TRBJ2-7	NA	CASSFQGNSYEQYF	TGTGCCAGCAGTTTTCAGGGGAACTCCTACGAGCAGTACTTC